The entry below gives a single T cell receptor (beta chain) sequence along with its context. Its antigen is not identified. These data are taken from a study of cytomegalovirus exposure and HLA in healthy donors. Primers included in the PCR were 60 Vbeta and 13 Jbeta primers. The data were produced by immunoSEQ multiplex PCR, yet TCRdb's version contains in-frame clones alone and is incomplete. The sample consists of tens of thousands of clones, roughly 70% of them appearing once. Findings and limits, study-wide: It was reported that the classifier diagnosed cytomegalovirus status with high specificity and sensitivity in both the original and validation cohorts. Accurate predictions that matched the HLA-A and HLA-B alleles of most subjects were reportedly made from TCR beta sequences. CMV serostatus was the only recorded immune exposure for donors.

Material for sequencing was PBMCs. This TCR derives from a woman aged 45-65 years in good health and CMV-seropositive.

In DNA form, the CDR3 reads TGTGCCAGCAGTTTAAGCGGGCGCGTCACAGATACGCAGTATTTT. Translating it yields CASSLSGRVTDTQYF. The J gene is TRBJ2-3, the V gene TRBV27, with D possibly TRBD2 on 6 matching bases. The V end lost 2 bases, the J end lost 2 bases, and 11 bases lay between the germline ends. The CDR3 is 15 amino acids. Germline V gene lookup returns CDR1 MNHEY and CDR2 SMNVEV (reference sequence).